These 26 T cell receptor beta chains came from one sample sequenced in a study of T cells after yellow fever vaccination. TCRdb processed the 5' RACE reads anew with MiXCR; each CDR3 protein has one entry. This table has about 400,000 distinct CDR3 sequences, roughly 10% appearing once. The input for sequencing was PBMCs, taken on the day of the first yellow fever vaccination. Every receptor here comes from a man younger than 35 who received the YFV17D yellow fever vaccine.

The gene calls are TRBV7-9 and TRBJ2-2; D remains unclear. The CDR3 length is 14 residues. Germline CDR1 reads SEHNR; CDR2 reads FQNEAQ (reference sequence). With 4 bases removed from V and 0 bases from J, the gap between germline ends came to 6 bases. CDR3 loop: CASSYGANTGELFF. CDR3 DNA: TGTGCCAGCAGCTACGGTGCGAACACCGGGGAGCTGTTTTTT.

The sample holds many counts of this clonotype. The chain couples TRBV5-1 to TRBJ2-3; D may be TRBD2 (6 bases). Per the germline V gene, CDR1 is SGHRS and CDR2 is YFSETQ. The V gene lost 1 base and the J gene lost 1 base, with 13 bases spanning the gap. The CDR3 extends over 16 amino acids. CDR3 coding DNA: TGCGCCAGCAGCTTGACGGGAGAGCGAGGCACAGATACGCAGTATTTT. As protein: CASSLTGERGTDTQYF.

In its sample, this clonotype was seen many times. The chain recombines TRBV5-1 with TRBJ2-1, with TRBD1 matching over 11 bases. Unmatched junction bases numbered 2, after V lost 4 bases and J lost 2 bases. CDR3 size: 15 residues. Germline V gene lookup returns CDR1 SGHRS and CDR2 YFSETQ. In DNA, the CDR3 is TGCGCCAGCAGCGGGACAGGGGGGACCTACAATGAGCAGTTCTTC. It yields the protein CASSGTGGTYNEQFF.

This clonotype was counted between two and nine times. V usage is TRBV6-5 and J usage is TRBJ1-1; the match to TRBD1 covers 7 bases. The V gene's germline CDR1 is MNHEY and CDR2 SVGAGI. The CDR3 is 16 residues long. The V and J ends lost 2 bases and 3 bases, in that order; junction bases with no gene match: 9. CDR3 residues: CASSYPREGADTEAFF. The CDR3 coding sequence is TGTGCCAGCAGTTACCCCCGCGAGGGGGCGGACACTGAAGCTTTCTTT.

This clonotype was seen just once. Mismatch with germline at one junction end may stem from a read error. The chain uses TRBV7-9 and TRBJ1-2; 7 bases map to TRBD1. The CDR3 consists of 12 residues. In germline, CDR1 is SEHNR, CDR2 FQNEAQ (reference sequence). Written as DNA, the CDR3 is TGTGCCAGCAGCTCGACCACCGGACAGGACATATTC. Protein product: CASSSTTGQDIF.

The CDR3 spells CASSPLGQGETQYF. The DNA for the CDR3 is TGTGCCAGCAGCCCGCTTGGACAGGGAGAGACCCAGTACTTC. This sequence joins TRBV11-2 and TRBJ2-5; 8 nucleotides agree with TRBD1. CDR1 is SGHAT and CDR2 is FQNNGV in the germline V gene. This CDR3 spans 14 amino acids. The V and J ends lost 5 bases and 4 bases, in that order; junction bases with no gene match: 6.

This clonotype turned up a few times. This chain joins TRBV28 and TRBJ1-5; D gene uncertain. V was cut by 3 bases and J by 0 bases, with 9 bases left in between. The CDR3 consists of 15 residues. Per germline, CDR1 MDHEN and CDR2 SYDVKM. CDR3 in amino acids: CASSLVKGSNQPQHF. CDR3 DNA sequence: TGTGCCAGCAGTTTGGTCAAGGGTAGCAATCAGCCCCAGCATTTT.

In this sample, this clonotype turned up a few times. The J gene is TRBJ2-2, the V gene TRBV11-2; 10 bases fit TRBD2. Trimming took 2 bases from V and 5 from J; bases not matched to a gene: 14. This CDR3 is 19 amino acids long. CDR1 is SGHAT and CDR2 is FQNNGV in the germline V gene. DNA of the CDR3: TGTGCCAGCAGCTTACCTCTAGGGATAGCGGGGGGACTAACCGGGGAGCTGTTTTTT. It yields the protein CASSLPLGIAGGLTGELFF.

The V and J genes are TRBV10-2 and TRBJ1-2; 12 bases align to TRBD1. The V gene end was trimmed by 5 bases and the J gene end by 6 bases; junction bases not matched to a gene: 10. This CDR3 has 16 amino acids. CDR1 and CDR2 from the germline V gene are WSHSY and SAAADI. CDR3 in DNA: TGCGCCAGCAGTCCCGGGACAGGGGGCGGAAGGCATGGCTACACCTTC. It specifies CASSPGTGGGRHGYTF.

This clonotype was seen repeatedly, ten times or more. The chain has TRBV7-9 and TRBJ1-1; the D gene is possibly TRBD1 (5 bases). In germline, CDR1 is SEHNR, CDR2 FQNEAQ (reference sequence). This CDR3 is 14 amino acids long. Trimming shortened V by 2 bases and J by 0 bases, and 7 bases separated the two germline ends. This CDR3 reads CASSLLTVNTEAFF. CDR3 bases: TGTGCCAGCAGCTTACTGACAGTGAACACTGAAGCTTTCTTT.

V and J are TRBV7-9 and TRBJ2-1; possible D gene TRBD1, 8 bases. This CDR3 has 12 residues. V was clipped by 5 bases and J by 12 bases, with 14 bases between them. Germline loops: CDR1 SEHNR, CDR2 FQNEAQ (reference sequence). CDR3 residues: CASSAYRGGQFF. For the CDR3, the DNA is TGTGCCAGCAGCGCCTACAGGGGGGGGCAGTTCTTC.

V and J are TRBV13 and TRBJ2-3; no definite D call. Deletions cut 2 bases from V and 2 bases from J, with 14 bases between. This CDR3 contains 16 residues. Germline CDR1 reads PRHDT; CDR2 reads FYEKMQ (reference sequence). The CDR3 DNA reads as TGTGCCAGCAGCTTACAAGCTCAAATGGACACAGATACGCAGTATTTT. This codes for CASSLQAQMDTDTQYF.

Only a few counts were recorded for this clonotype. The chain links TRBV7-9 to TRBJ1-1, with unresolved D. Trimming pared 3 bases from V and 1 base from J, leaving 9 bases between. CDR1 SEHNR and CDR2 FQNEAQ come from the germline V gene (reference sequence). This CDR3 spans 14 amino acids. This CDR3 is CASSFSDTNTEAFF. CDR3 bases: TGTGCCAGCAGCTTCTCGGATACGAACACTGAAGCTTTCTTT.

This clonotype was picked up a small number of times. The chain carries TRBV20-1 and TRBJ2-7; no clear D. The V gene lost 7 bases and the J gene lost 2 bases, with 9 bases spanning the gap. The CDR3 is 11 residues long. In germline, CDR1 is DFQATT, CDR2 SNEGSKA (reference sequence). CDR3 in DNA: TGCAGTGTTCGGCAGGCCTACGAGCAGTACTTC. Its translation: CSVRQAYEQYF.

This clonotype showed up many times. The gene calls are TRBV10-3 and TRBJ2-1; D is perhaps TRBD2 (5 bases). Germline CDR1 reads ENHRY; CDR2 reads SYGVKD. Trimming shortened V by 3 bases and J by 0 bases, and 9 bases separated the two germline ends. This CDR3 has 15 residues. CDR3 in DNA: TGTGCCATCAGTGATTTGGGGAGCTCCTACAATGAGCAGTTCTTC. It is translated as CAISDLGSSYNEQFF.

The sample holds a few counts of this clonotype. V and J are TRBV20-1 and TRBJ1-1, with D maybe TRBD1 (5 bases). Trimming shortened V by 0 bases and J by 7 bases, and 18 bases separated the two germline ends. The CDR3 runs to 15 residues. The germline V gene has CDR1 DFQATT and CDR2 SNEGSKA (reference sequence). The CDR3 loop reads CSARDWSRVDSEAFF. The CDR3 DNA is TGCAGTGCTAGAGATTGGTCCCGGGTCGACAGTGAAGCTTTCTTT.

This chain uses TRBV9 with TRBJ2-5, with unresolved D. This CDR3 has 13 residues. The germline V gene encodes CDR1 SGDLS and CDR2 YYNGEE. The V and J ends lost 4 bases and 7 bases respectively, with 14 bases between them. CDR3 DNA: TGTGCCAGCAGCCCGGACGTCCTAGGGACCCAGTACTTC. Its translation: CASSPDVLGTQYF.

The table lists this clonotype with a few counts. This chain uses TRBV3-1 with TRBJ2-7, with 8 bases lining up with TRBD2. CDR1 and CDR2 from the germline V gene are LGHDT and YNNKEL (reference sequence). The CDR3 has 14 amino acids. With V trimmed by 2 bases and J by 3 bases, 3 bases remained unmatched. CDR3 in amino acids: CASSQTSGVYEQYF. The DNA for the CDR3 is TGTGCCAGCAGCCAAACTAGCGGTGTCTACGAGCAGTACTTC.

The genes are TRBV3-1 and TRBJ1-1; D unresolved. With 0 bases removed from V and 3 bases from J, the gap between germline ends came to 11 bases. From germline, CDR1 is LGHDT and CDR2 YNNKEL (reference sequence). This CDR3 contains 15 residues. CDR3 amino acids: CASSQDMKGYTEAFF. CDR3 DNA sequence: TGTGCCAGCAGCCAAGATATGAAGGGATACACTGAAGCTTTCTTT.

In its sample, this clonotype was seen many times. The chain employs TRBV5-4 and TRBJ2-3, with no clear D. CDR3 length: 15 amino acids. Germline CDR1 is SGHNT and CDR2 is YYREEE (reference sequence). The ends were cut back, 1 base at V and 2 bases at J, with 11 bases in the middle. The CDR3 nucleotides are TGTGCCAGCAGCTTGTTGGGCCTCTCCACAGATACGCAGTATTTT. Amino acids: CASSLLGLSTDTQYF.

The chain combines TRBV20-1 with TRBJ2-3; a weak D match, TRBD1 (6 bases). Trimming cost V 7 bases and J 4 bases, with 18 bases left between them. CDR1 is DFQATT, CDR2 SNEGSKA, per germline (reference sequence). The CDR3 loop spans 14 amino acids. CDR3 amino acids: CSERAPQGADTQYF. The CDR3 DNA follows: TGCAGTGAAAGAGCCCCACAGGGCGCAGATACGCAGTATTTT.

In its sample, this clonotype was seen a few times. The chain recombines TRBV27 with TRBJ1-5; no clear D. Trimming took off 3 bases at V and 7 bases at J, with 13 bases between the two ends. CDR1 is MNHEY and CDR2 is SMNVEV in the germline V gene (reference sequence). The CDR3 extends over 14 amino acids. CDR3 DNA: TGTGCCAGCAGTTTGTCCGTCGGTGGCCAGCCCCAGCATTTT. This codes for CASSLSVGGQPQHF.

Many counts were recorded for this clonotype. This chain links TRBV5-1 with TRBJ2-5, with a weak D call TRBD2 (5 bases). The CDR3 loop spans 15 amino acids. Germline V CDR1 and CDR2: SGHRS, YFSETQ. Trimming left V 0 bases short and J 1 base short, with 10 bases between. The DNA for the CDR3 is TGCGCCAGCAGCTTGGGAGACTACATCCAAGAGACCCAGTACTTC. As protein: CASSLGDYIQETQYF.

This clonotype was detected many times. Compared with germline, one end of the junction differs, possibly owing to a read error. The rearrangement links TRBV5-1 to TRBJ2-1, with 10 positions matching TRBD1. Germline V lookup: CDR1 SGHRS, CDR2 YFSETQ. This CDR3 comprises 12 residues. The CDR3 region has the DNA TGCGCCAGCACCTTGGAGGGGACAGGGGCTTTCTTC. Its translation: CASTLEGTGAFF.

This clonotype showed up many times. This chain connects TRBV29-1 to TRBJ2-2; D may be TRBD1 (5 bases). Germline V gene lookup returns CDR1 SQVTM and CDR2 ANQGSEA. The CDR3 sequence is 14 residues long. V lost 6 bases and J lost 1, with 12 bases in between. In nucleotides, the CDR3 is TGCAGCGTCCCCAGGGATCAGAACACCGGGGAGCTGTTTTTT. This gives the protein CSVPRDQNTGELFF.

This chain joins TRBV7-9 and TRBJ2-7; D may be TRBD1 (6 bases). Germline values: CDR1 SEHNR, CDR2 FQNEAQ (reference sequence). V lost 6 bases to trimming and J lost 3 bases, with 12 bases between them. The CDR3 is 13 residues long. The CDR3 sequence: CASSPDRSYEQYV. CDR3 nucleotide sequence: TGTGCCAGCAGTCCCGACAGGAGCTACGAGCAGTACGTC.